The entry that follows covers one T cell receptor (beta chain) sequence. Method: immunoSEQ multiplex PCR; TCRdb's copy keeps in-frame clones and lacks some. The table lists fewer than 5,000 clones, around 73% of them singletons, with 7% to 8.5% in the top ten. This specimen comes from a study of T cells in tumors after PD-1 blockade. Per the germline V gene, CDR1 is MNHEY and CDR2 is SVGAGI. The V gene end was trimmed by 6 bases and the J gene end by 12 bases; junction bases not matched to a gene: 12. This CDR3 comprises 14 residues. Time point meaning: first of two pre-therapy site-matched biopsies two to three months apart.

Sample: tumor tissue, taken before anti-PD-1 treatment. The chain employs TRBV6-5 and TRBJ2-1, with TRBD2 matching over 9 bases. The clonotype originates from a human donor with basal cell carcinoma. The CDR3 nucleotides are TGTGCCAGCAGGCCCGGGACTAGCAGCTTGGTGCAGTTCTTC. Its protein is CASRPGTSSLVQFF.